This entry describes one T cell receptor beta chain. Its antigen is unknown. This entry is derived from a study of cytomegalovirus exposure and HLA in healthy donors. TCRdb's copy holds only in-frame clones and misses some; the assay was immunoSEQ multiplex PCR. The sample contains hundreds of thousands of clones, around 87% of which appear only once. Per germline, CDR1 MNHEY and CDR2 SMNVEV (reference sequence). The length of the CDR3 is 16 residues. V lost 8 bases and J lost 3; bases outside the gene matches: 9. Study-level results: The dataset shows that most TCR sequences were rare, while some public TCRs occurred in many donors. Altogether, some 170 TCR beta chains were recorded as cytomegalovirus-associated.

The chain links TRBV27 to TRBJ2-2; 10 bases match TRBD1. The sample was PBMCs. The receptor's source is a woman aged 25 to 39 in good health and CMV-seropositive. The CDR3 loop is CASRSTGGSDTGELFF. The DNA for the CDR3 is TGTGCCAGCCGGTCGACAGGGGGCTCGGACACCGGGGAGCTGTTTTTT.